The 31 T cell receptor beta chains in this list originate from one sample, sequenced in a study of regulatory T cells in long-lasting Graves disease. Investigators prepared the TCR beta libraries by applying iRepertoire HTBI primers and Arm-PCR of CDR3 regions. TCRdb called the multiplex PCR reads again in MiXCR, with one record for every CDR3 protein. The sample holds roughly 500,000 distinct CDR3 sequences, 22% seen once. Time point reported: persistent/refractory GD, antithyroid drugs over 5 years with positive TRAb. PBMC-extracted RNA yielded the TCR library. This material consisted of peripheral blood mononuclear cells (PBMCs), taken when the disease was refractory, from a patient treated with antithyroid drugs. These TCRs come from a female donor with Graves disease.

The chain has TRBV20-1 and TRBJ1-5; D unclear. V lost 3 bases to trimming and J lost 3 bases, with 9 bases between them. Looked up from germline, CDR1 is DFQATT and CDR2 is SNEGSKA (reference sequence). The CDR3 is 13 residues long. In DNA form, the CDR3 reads TGCAGTGCTAGTTACCGAGACAATCAGCCCCAGCATTTT. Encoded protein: CSASYRDNQPQHF.

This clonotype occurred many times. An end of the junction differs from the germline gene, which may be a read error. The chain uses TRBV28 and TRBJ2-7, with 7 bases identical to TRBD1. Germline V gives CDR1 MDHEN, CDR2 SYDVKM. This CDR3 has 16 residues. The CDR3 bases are TGTGCCAGCAGTTTCGGTTACAGGGGATCCTCCAACGAGCAGTACTTC. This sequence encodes CASSFGYRGSSNEQYF.

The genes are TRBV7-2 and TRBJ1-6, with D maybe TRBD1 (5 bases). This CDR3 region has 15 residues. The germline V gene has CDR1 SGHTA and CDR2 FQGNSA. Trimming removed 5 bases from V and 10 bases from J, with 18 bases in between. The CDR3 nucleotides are TGTGCCAGCAGCCCCCGGGGGGGTCTTATCTCACCCCTCCACTTT. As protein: CASSPRGGLISPLHF.

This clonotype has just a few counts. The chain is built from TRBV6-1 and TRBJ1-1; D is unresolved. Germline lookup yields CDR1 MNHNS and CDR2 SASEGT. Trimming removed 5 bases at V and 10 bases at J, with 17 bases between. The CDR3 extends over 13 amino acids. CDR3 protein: CASSNRASRSAFF. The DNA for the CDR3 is TGTGCCAGCAGTAACCGGGCCTCCAGGTCAGCTTTCTTT.

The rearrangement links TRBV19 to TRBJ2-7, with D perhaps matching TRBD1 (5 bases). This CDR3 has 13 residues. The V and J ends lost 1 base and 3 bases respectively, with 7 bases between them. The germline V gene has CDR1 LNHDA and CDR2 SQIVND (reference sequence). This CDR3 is CASSIVGVYEQYF. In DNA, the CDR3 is TGTGCCAGTAGTATAGTAGGGGTCTACGAGCAGTACTTC. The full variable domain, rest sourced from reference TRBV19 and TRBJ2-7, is DGGITQSPKYLFRKEGQNVTLSCEQNLNHDAMYWYRQDPGQGLRLIYYSQIVNDFQKGDIAEGYSVSREKKESFPLTVTSAQKNPTAFYLCASSIVGVYEQYFGPGTRLTVT.

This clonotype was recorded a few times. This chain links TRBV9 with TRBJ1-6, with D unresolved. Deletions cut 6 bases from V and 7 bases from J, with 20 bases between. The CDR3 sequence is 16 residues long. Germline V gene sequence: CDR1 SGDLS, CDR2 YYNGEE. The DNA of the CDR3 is TGTGCCAGCACCCCGTTGCGAGGCCCGCGGAATTCACCCCTCCACTTT. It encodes CASTPLRGPRNSPLHF. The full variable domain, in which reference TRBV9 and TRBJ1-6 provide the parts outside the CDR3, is DSGVTQTPKHLITATGQRVTLRCSPRSGDLSVYWYQQSLDQGLQFLIQYYNGEERAKGNILERFSAQQFPDLHSELNLSSLELGDSALYFCASTPLRGPRNSPLHFGNGTRLTVT.

As DNA, the CDR3 is TGTGCCAGCATAAGCGGGACTAGCGGGAGACAGCCCAGACAAGAGACCCAGTACTTC. Protein: CASISGTSGRQPRQETQYF. The V and J genes are TRBV7-3 and TRBJ2-5; TRBD2 aligns across 14 bases. The germline gives CDR1 SGHTA, CDR2 FQGTGA. V was clipped by 7 bases and J by 2 bases; unmatched bases: 15. This CDR3 is 19 amino acids long. The entire variable domain, with the rest obtained from reference TRBV7-3 and TRBJ2-5, is as follows: GAGVSQTPSNKVTEKGKYVELRCDPISGHTALYWYRQSLGQGPEFLIYFQGTGAADDSGLPNDRFFAVRPEGSVSTLKIQRTERGDSAVYLCASISGTSGRQPRQETQYFGPGTRLLVL.

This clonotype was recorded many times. This CDR3 is CASRGGDGRTTNYGYTF. CDR3 DNA: TGTGCCAGCAGGGGGGGCGATGGCAGGACCACTAACTATGGCTACACCTTC. The V and J genes are TRBV9 and TRBJ1-2, with D possibly matching TRBD1 (6 bases). CDR1 is SGDLS, CDR2 YYNGEE, per germline. This CDR3 has 17 amino acids. V dropped 5 bases and J dropped 0 bases, with 20 bases sitting between them.

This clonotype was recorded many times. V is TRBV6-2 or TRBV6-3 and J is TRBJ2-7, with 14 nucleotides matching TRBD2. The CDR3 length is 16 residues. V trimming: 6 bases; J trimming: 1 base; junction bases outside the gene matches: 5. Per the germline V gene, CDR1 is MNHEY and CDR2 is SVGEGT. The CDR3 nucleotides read TGTGCCAGCAGGCGGGGACTAGCGGGGGAGTCCTACGAGCAGTACTTC. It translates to CASRRGLAGESYEQYF.

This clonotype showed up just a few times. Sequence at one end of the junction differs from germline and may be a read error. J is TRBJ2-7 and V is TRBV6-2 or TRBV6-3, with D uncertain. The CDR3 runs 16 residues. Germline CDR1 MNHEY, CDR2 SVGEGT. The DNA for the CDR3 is TGTGCCAGCAGCTACTTACATCGGACCCCCCCGTACGAGCAGTACTTC. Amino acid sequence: CASSYLHRTPPYEQYF.

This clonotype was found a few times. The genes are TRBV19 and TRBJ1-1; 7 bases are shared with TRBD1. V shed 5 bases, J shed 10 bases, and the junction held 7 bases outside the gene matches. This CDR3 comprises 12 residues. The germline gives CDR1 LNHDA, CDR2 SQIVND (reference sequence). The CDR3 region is CASSVDQGGAFF. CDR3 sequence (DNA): TGTGCCAGTAGTGTGGACCAGGGGGGAGCTTTCTTT. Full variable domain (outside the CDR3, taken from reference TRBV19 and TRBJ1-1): DGGITQSPKYLFRKEGQNVTLSCEQNLNHDAMYWYRQDPGQGLRLIYYSQIVNDFQKGDIAEGYSVSREKKESFPLTVTSAQKNPTAFYLCASSVDQGGAFFGQGTRLTVV.

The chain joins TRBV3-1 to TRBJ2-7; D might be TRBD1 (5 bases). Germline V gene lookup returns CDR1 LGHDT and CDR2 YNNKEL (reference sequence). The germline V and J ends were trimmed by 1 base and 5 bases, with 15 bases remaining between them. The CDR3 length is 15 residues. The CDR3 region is CASSQGFQGWNEQYF. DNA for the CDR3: TGTGCCAGCAGCCAAGGATTTCAGGGATGGAACGAGCAGTACTTC.

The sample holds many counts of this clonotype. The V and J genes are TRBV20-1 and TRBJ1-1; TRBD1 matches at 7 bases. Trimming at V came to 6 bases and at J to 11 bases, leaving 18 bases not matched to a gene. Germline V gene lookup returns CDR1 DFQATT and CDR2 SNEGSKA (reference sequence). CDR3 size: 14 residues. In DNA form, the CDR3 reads TGCAGTGCCCGCGGGACAGTCGAGTCTTTAGGGGCTTTCTTT. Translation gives CSARGTVESLGAFF.

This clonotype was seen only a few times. The CDR3 protein is CASSPTYSTANYGYTF. Here the CDR3 DNA reads TGTGCCAGCAGCCCAACGTATTCGACAGCGAACTATGGCTACACCTTC. This rearrangement joins TRBV7-2 to TRBJ1-2, with D possibly TRBD1 on 5 matching bases. V shed 5 bases and J shed 2 bases, with 18 bases lying between them. Germline CDR1 SGHTA, CDR2 FQGNSA. The CDR3 is made up of 16 amino acids.

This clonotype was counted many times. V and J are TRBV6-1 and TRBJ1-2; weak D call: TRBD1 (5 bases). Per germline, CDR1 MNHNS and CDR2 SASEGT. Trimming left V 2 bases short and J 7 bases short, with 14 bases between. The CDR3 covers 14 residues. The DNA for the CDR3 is TGTGCCAGCAGTGAATTAGGGGTTTCAGGTGGCTACACCTTC. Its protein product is CASSELGVSGGYTF.

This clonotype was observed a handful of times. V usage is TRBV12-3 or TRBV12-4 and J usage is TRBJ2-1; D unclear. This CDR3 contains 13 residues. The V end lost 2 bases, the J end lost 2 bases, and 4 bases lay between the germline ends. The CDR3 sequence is CASSLSAYNEQFF. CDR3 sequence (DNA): TGTGCCAGCAGTTTATCGGCCTACAATGAGCAGTTCTTC.

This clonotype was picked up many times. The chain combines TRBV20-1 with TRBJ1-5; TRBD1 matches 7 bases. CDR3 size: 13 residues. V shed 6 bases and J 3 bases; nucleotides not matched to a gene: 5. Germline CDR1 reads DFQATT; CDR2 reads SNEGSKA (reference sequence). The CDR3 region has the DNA TGCAGTGCCGCAGGGACAGACAATCAGCCCCAGCATTTT. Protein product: CSAAGTDNQPQHF.

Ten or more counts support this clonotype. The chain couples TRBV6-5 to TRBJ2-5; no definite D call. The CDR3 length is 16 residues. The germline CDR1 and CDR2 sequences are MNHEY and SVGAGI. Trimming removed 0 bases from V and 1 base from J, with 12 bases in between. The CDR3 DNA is TGTGCCAGCAGTTACTCGTTTCAGGCTTCCCAAGAGACCCAGTACTTC. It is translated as CASSYSFQASQETQYF.

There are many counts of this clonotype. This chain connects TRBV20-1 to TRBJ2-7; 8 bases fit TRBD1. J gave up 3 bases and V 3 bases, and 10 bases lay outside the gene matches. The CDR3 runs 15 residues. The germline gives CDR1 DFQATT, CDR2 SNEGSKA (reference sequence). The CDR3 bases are TGCAGTGCTAGGGGGACAGGCGGGTTCGTCTACGAGCAGTACTTC. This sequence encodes CSARGTGGFVYEQYF.

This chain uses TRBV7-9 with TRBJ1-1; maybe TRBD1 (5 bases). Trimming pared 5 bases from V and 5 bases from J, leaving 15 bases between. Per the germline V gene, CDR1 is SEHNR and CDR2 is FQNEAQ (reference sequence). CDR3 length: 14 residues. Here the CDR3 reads CASSPRGLRTEAFF. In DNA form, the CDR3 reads TGTGCCAGCAGCCCCCGGGGGTTGAGGACTGAAGCTTTCTTT. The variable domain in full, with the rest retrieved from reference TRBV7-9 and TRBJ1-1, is DTGVSQNPRHKITKRGQNVTFRCDPISEHNRLYWYRQTLGQGPEFLTYFQNEAQLEKSRLLSDRFSAERPKGSFSTLEIQRTEQGDSAMYLCASSPRGLRTEAFFGQGTRLTVV.

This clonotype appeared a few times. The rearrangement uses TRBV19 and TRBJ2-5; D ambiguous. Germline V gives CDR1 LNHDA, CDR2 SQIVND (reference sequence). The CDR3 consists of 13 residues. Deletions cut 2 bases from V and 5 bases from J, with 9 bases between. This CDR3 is CASSIIVRETQYF. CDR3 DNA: TGTGCCAGTAGTATAATCGTGAGGGAGACCCAGTACTTC.

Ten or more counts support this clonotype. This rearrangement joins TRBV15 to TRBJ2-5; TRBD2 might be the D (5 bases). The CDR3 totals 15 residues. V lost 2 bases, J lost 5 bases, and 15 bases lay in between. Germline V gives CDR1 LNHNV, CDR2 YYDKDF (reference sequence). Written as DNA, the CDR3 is TGTGCCACCAGCAGAAGGAGGAGGCACCGGGAGACCCAGTACTTC. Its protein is CATSRRRRHRETQYF.

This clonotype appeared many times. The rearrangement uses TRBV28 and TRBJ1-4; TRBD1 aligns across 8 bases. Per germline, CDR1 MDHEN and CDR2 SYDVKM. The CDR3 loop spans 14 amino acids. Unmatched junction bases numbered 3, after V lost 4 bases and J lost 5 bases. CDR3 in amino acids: CASSSTGANEKLFF. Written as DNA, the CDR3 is TGTGCCAGCAGTTCGACAGGGGCGAATGAAAAACTGTTTTTT.

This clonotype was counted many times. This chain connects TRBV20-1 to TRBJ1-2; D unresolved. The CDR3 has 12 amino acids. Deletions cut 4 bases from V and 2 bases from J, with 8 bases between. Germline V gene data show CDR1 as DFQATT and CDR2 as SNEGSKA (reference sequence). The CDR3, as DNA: TGCAGTGCTAACACCGACAACTATGGCTACACCTTC. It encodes CSANTDNYGYTF.

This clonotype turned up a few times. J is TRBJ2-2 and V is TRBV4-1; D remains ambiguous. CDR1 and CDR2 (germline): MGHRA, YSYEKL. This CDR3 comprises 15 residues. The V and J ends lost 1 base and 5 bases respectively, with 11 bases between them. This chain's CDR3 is CASSQARIDTGELFF. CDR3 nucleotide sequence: TGCGCCAGCAGCCAAGCTCGCATAGATACCGGGGAGCTGTTTTTT.

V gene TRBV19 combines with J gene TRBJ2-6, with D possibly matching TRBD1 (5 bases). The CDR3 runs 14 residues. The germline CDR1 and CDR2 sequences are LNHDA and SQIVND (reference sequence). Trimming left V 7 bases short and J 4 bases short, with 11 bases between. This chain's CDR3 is CASTSGYGANVLTF. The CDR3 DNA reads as TGTGCCAGTACATCAGGGTACGGGGCCAACGTCCTGACTTTC.

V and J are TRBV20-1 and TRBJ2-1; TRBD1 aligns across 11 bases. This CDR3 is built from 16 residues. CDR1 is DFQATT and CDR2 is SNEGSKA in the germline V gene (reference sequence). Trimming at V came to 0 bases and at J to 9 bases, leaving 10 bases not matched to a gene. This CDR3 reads CSARDRGQGVSGEQFF. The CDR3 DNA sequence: TGCAGTGCTAGAGATCGGGGACAGGGGGTGTCGGGTGAGCAGTTCTTC.

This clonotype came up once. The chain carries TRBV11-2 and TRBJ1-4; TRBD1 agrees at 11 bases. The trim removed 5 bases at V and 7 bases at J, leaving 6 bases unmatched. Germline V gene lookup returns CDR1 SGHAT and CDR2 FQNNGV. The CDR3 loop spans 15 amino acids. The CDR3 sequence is CASSVRTGGFEKLFF. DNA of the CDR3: TGTGCCAGCAGCGTTCGGACAGGGGGCTTTGAAAAACTGTTTTTT. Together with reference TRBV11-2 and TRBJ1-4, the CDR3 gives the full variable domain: EAGVAQSPRYKIIEKRQSVAFWCNPISGHATLYWYQQILGQGPKLLIQFQNNGVVDDSQLPKDRFSAERLKGVDSTLKIQPAKLEDSAVYLCASSVRTGGFEKLFFGSGTQLSVL.

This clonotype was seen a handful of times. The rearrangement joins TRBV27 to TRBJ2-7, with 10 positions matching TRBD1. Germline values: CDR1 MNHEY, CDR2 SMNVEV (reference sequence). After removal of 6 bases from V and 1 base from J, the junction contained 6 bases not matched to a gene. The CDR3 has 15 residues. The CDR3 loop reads CASRKGTGESYEQYF. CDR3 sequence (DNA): TGTGCCAGCAGGAAAGGGACAGGGGAGTCCTACGAGCAGTACTTC.

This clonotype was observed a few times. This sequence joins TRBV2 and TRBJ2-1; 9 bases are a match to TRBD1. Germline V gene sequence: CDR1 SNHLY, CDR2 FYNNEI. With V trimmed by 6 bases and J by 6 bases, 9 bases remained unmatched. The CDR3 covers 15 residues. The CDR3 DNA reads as TGTGCCAGCAGCCCCCGGGACAGGGCAGGCAATGAGCAGTTCTTC. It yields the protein CASSPRDRAGNEQFF.

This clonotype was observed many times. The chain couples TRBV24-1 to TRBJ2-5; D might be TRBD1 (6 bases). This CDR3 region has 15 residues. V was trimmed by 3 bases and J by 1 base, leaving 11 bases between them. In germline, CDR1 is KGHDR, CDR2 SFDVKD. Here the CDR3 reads CATSDPGQSQETQYF. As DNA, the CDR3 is TGTGCCACCAGTGATCCTGGACAGTCCCAAGAGACCCAGTACTTC.